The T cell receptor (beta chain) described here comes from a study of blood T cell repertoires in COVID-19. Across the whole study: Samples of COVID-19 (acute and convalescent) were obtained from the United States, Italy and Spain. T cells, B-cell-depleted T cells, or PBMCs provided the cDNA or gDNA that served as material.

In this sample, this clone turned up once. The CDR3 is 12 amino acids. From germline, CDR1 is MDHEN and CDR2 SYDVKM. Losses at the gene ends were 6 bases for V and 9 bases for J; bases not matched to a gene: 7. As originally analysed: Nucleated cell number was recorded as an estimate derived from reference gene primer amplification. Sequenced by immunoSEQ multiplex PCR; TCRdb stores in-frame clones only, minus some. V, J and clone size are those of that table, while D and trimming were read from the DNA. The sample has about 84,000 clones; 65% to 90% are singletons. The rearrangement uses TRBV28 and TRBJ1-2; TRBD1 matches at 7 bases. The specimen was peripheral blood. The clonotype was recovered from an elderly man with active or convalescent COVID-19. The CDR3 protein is CASSPPGGCYTF. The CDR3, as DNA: TGTGCCAGCAGCCCCCCAGGGGGTTGCTACACCTTC.